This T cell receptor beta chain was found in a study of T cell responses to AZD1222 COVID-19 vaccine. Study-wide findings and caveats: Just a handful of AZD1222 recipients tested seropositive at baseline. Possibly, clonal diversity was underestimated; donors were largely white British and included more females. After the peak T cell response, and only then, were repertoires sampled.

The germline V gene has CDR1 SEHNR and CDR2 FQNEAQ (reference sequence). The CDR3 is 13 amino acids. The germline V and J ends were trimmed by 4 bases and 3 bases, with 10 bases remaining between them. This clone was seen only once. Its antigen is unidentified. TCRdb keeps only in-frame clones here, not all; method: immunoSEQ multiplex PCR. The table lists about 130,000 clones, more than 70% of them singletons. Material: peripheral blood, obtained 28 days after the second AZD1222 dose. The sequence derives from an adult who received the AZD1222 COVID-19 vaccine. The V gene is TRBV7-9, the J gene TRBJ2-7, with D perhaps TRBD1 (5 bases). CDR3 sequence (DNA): TGTGCCAGCAGCTCGACAGAGAACTACGAGCAGTACTTC. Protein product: CASSSTENYEQYF.